These 6 T cell receptor beta chains were all obtained from the same sample, sequenced in a study of blood T cell repertoires in COVID-19. This table comes from immunoSEQ multiplex PCR, and its TCRdb copy is limited to in-frame clones, with some not included. This sample carries 65,000 to 75,000 clones, roughly 80% of them seen once, and the ten largest clones take roughly a tenth. What was sequenced was peripheral blood. These receptors were taken from a woman of 80 years or more with acute or convalescent COVID-19.

The chain employs TRBV19 and TRBJ1-1; 7 bases are a match to TRBD1. Germline CDR1 LNHDA, CDR2 SQIVND (reference sequence). V shed 3 bases and J 4 bases; nucleotides not matched to a gene: 5. CDR3 length: 14 amino acids. Here the CDR3 reads CASSITPGGTEAFF. The DNA for the CDR3 is TGTGCCAGTAGTATCACACCAGGGGGCACTGAAGCTTTCTTT.

This sequence joins TRBV9 and TRBJ2-1; TRBD2 is a possible D gene (6 bases). Trimming cost V 4 bases and J 9 bases, with 17 bases left between them. Germline loops: CDR1 SGDLS, CDR2 YYNGEE. The CDR3 totals 14 residues. Here the CDR3 DNA reads TGTGCCAGCAGCCCCCTTGGGGGGTCCGGTGAGCAGTTCTTC. Protein: CASSPLGGSGEQFF.

The V gene is TRBV19, the J gene TRBJ1-6; D gene ambiguous. Trimming cost V 0 bases and J 10 bases, with 16 bases left between them. CDR3 length: 16 residues. Per the germline V gene, CDR1 is LNHDA and CDR2 is SQIVND (reference sequence). The CDR3 sequence is CASSIDYGGFGSPLHF. CDR3 nucleotide sequence: TGTGCCAGTAGTATAGACTACGGAGGGTTCGGCTCACCCCTCCACTTT.

This clone was counted a few times. The gene calls are TRBV19 and TRBJ2-4; TRBD1 might be the D (5 bases). Germline V CDR1 and CDR2: LNHDA, SQIVND (reference sequence). Trimming left V 4 bases short and J 7 bases short, with 8 bases between. The CDR3 has 12 residues. In DNA, the CDR3 is TGTGCCAGTAGTAATCAGGGCAACATTCAGTACTTC. Protein product: CASSNQGNIQYF.

The chain joins TRBV5-1 to TRBJ1-4, with D possibly being TRBD1 (5 bases). This CDR3 contains 15 residues. V was cut by 4 bases and J by 8 bases, with 18 bases left in between. Germline lookup yields CDR1 SGHRS and CDR2 YFSETQ. The DNA for the CDR3 is TGCGCCAGCAGCCGCTCAGGGCCGCAGGAGGAAAAACTGTTTTTT. As protein: CASSRSGPQEEKLFF.

The chain carries TRBV9 and TRBJ1-1, with D unclear. The germline V gene has CDR1 SGDLS and CDR2 YYNGEE. This CDR3 region has 15 residues. V lost 0 bases, J lost 4 bases, and 13 bases lay in between. CDR3: CASSVDPWAGTEAFF. Here the CDR3 DNA reads TGTGCCAGCAGCGTAGACCCCTGGGCGGGCACTGAAGCTTTCTTT. Together with reference TRBV9 and TRBJ1-1, the CDR3 gives the full variable domain: DSGVTQTPKHLITATGQRVTLRCSPRSGDLSVYWYQQSLDQGLQFLIQYYNGEERAKGNILERFSAQQFPDLHSELNLSSLELGDSALYFCASSVDPWAGTEAFFGQGTRLTVV.